A single sample is the source of the 32 T cell receptor beta chains below, sequenced in a study of T-cell reconstitution after alpha-beta-depleted transplantation in children. Unique molecular identifiers were incorporated into the prepared TCRbeta library. TCRdb independently ran MiXCR on the PCR reads; one entry per CDR3 protein. The table records just over 350,000 distinct CDR3 sequences, 10% to 15% of them present only once. The specimen was PBMCs, collected from the stem cell graft. These receptors were collected from a human donor who donated a stem cell graft to a child with Fanconi anemia.

This clonotype was seen a few times. This chain joins TRBV5-1 and TRBJ2-7; D unresolved. V dropped 0 bases and J dropped 3 bases, with 10 bases sitting between them. Per the germline V gene, CDR1 is SGHRS and CDR2 is YFSETQ. This CDR3 has 14 residues. CDR3 bases: TGCGCCAGCAGCTTGGACCCATTATACTACGAGCAGTACGTC. It encodes CASSLDPLYYEQYV.

The genes are TRBV12-3 or TRBV12-4 and TRBJ1-3; D not resolved. CDR3 length: 15 residues. The V and J ends lost 8 bases and 4 bases respectively, with 18 bases between them. The CDR3 spells CASGSDLGPGNTIYF. The CDR3 nucleotides are TGTGCCAGCGGATCCGACTTAGGCCCCGGAAACACCATATATTTT.

Many counts were recorded for this clonotype. The rearrangement links TRBV5-8 to TRBJ1-2; the D gene is possibly TRBD1 (5 bases). V shed 5 bases and J shed 12 bases, with 14 bases lying between them. Germline CDR1 reads SGHTS; CDR2 reads YDEGEE. This CDR3 contains 11 residues. The CDR3: CASRLDGGNTF. The CDR3 DNA follows: TGTGCCAGCAGACTGGACGGGGGTAACACCTTC.

The table lists this clonotype with many counts. The chain combines TRBV7-9 with TRBJ1-1; D might be TRBD1 (6 bases). Trimming removed 2 bases at V and 2 bases at J, with 12 bases between. The germline V gene encodes CDR1 SEHNR and CDR2 FQNEAQ (reference sequence). The CDR3 runs 15 residues. CDR3 in DNA: TGTGCCAGCAGCTTAAATCAGGGGCCCAACACTGAAGCTTTCTTT. Encoded protein: CASSLNQGPNTEAFF.

This clonotype has just a few counts. The CDR3 spells CASSLQRGTQETQYF. In DNA form, the CDR3 reads TGTGCCAGCAGCCTTCAGCGGGGGACCCAAGAGACCCAGTACTTC. The chain joins TRBV7-8 to TRBJ2-5; 8 positions match TRBD2. The CDR3 extends over 15 amino acids. The V and J ends lost 5 bases and 1 base, in that order; junction bases with no gene match: 6. CDR1 is SGHVS and CDR2 is FQNEAQ in the germline V gene.

The genes are TRBV7-9 and TRBJ1-2; 9 bases are shared with TRBD1. V was clipped by 4 bases and J by 5 bases; unmatched bases: 8. Germline V gene sequence: CDR1 SEHNR, CDR2 FQNEAQ (reference sequence). The CDR3 is 15 residues long. The CDR3 loop is CASSSTRTGVYGYTF. CDR3 nucleotides: TGTGCCAGCAGCTCGACTAGGACAGGGGTTTATGGCTACACCTTC.

The chain is built from TRBV18 and TRBJ1-1; D is possibly TRBD1 (5 bases). V was trimmed by 0 bases and J by 4 bases, leaving 15 bases between them. This CDR3 contains 16 residues. Germline CDR1 and CDR2: KGHSH and LQKENI. In DNA form, the CDR3 reads TGTGCCAGCTCACCACCGAGCAGGGTTGGGAGCACTGAAGCTTTCTTT. Its translation: CASSPPSRVGSTEAFF.

This clonotype was observed a few times. This chain joins TRBV12-3 or TRBV12-4 and TRBJ2-6, with unresolved D. There are 16 residues in the CDR3. V lost 4 bases and J lost 4, with 14 bases in between. The CDR3 region has the DNA TGTGCCAGCAGTTCCTTTCCTGCTTCCGGGGCCAACGTCCTGACTTTC. As protein: CASSSFPASGANVLTF.

In this sample, this clonotype turned up a few times. The chain recombines TRBV12-3 or TRBV12-4 with TRBJ1-5; D is undetermined. The CDR3 is made up of 13 amino acids. Deletions cut 2 bases from V and 4 bases from J, with 6 bases between. For the CDR3, the DNA is TGTGCCAGCAGTTTACAGCCAAATCAGCCCCAGCATTTT. As protein: CASSLQPNQPQHF.

This chain links TRBV14 with TRBJ2-5, with D hard to call. Trimming removed 0 bases from V and 7 bases from J, with 12 bases in between. CDR1 is SGHDN, CDR2 FVKESK, per germline. The CDR3 contains 14 residues. The CDR3 nucleotides are TGTGCCAGCAGCCAAGATTTTAGGGTCGGGACCCAGTACTTC. It translates to CASSQDFRVGTQYF. The variable domain in full, with the rest retrieved from reference TRBV14 and TRBJ2-5, is EAGVTQFPSHSVIEKGQTVTLRCDPISGHDNLYWYRRVMGKEIKFLLHFVKESKQDESGMPNNRFLAERTGGTYSTLKVQPAELEDSGVYFCASSQDFRVGTQYFGPGTRLLVL.

There are many counts of this clonotype. The chain uses TRBV18 and TRBJ2-3; TRBD2 might be the D (5 bases). Trimming left V 6 bases short and J 2 bases short, with 21 bases between. The CDR3 is 17 residues long. Per germline, CDR1 KGHSH and CDR2 LQKENI. The CDR3 region is CASSQTRRSGPTDTQYF. CDR3 bases: TGTGCCAGCTCGCAGACCAGGAGGAGCGGCCCCACAGATACGCAGTATTTT.

This clonotype was counted between two and nine times. The V gene is TRBV6-2 or TRBV6-3, the J gene TRBJ2-5; tentatively, D is TRBD1 (6 bases). Germline CDR1 and CDR2: MNHEY and SVGEGT. Trimming removed 2 bases from V and 4 bases from J, with 17 bases in between. CDR3 length equals 16 residues. CDR3 in DNA: TGTGCCAGCAGTTACCTCACAGGGTCGTTTGGAGAGACCCAGTACTTC. Protein: CASSYLTGSFGETQYF.

This clonotype was counted only a few times. This chain uses TRBV4-3 with TRBJ1-2; 8 bases agree with TRBD1. The CDR3 runs 13 residues. Germline CDR1 is LGHNA and CDR2 is YSLEER. After removal of 1 base from V and 10 bases from J, the junction contained 5 bases not matched to a gene. This CDR3 reads CASSQGRGLVYTF. The CDR3 region has the DNA TGCGCCAGCAGCCAAGGCAGGGGGCTAGTCTACACCTTC.

This clonotype was seen a handful of times. This chain joins TRBV5-1 and TRBJ1-2; 9 nucleotides align to TRBD1. The CDR3 runs 14 residues. Germline CDR1 SGHRS, CDR2 YFSETQ. The ends lost 0 bases at V and 8 bases at J; junction bases unmatched: 5. Here the CDR3 DNA reads TGCGCCAGCAGCTTGGGGGACAGGGTAGACGGCTACACCTTC. Translated: CASSLGDRVDGYTF.

The V and J genes are TRBV4-1 and TRBJ1-1; TRBD1 matches 7 bases. The J segment lost 0 bases and the V segment lost 3 bases, leaving 4 bases of the junction unmatched. Germline V gives CDR1 MGHRA, CDR2 YSYEKL. The CDR3 has 15 amino acids. The CDR3 nucleotides are TGCGCCAGCAGCCAGAGACAGGGCCTGAACACTGAAGCTTTCTTT. Translated: CASSQRQGLNTEAFF.

The rearrangement links TRBV5-1 to TRBJ1-2; 8 nucleotides align to TRBD1. Germline V CDR1 and CDR2: SGHRS, YFSETQ. The V gene end was trimmed by 0 bases and the J gene end by 7 bases; junction bases not matched to a gene: 11. The length of the CDR3 is 16 residues. CDR3: CASSLEPTGVSGGYTF. The CDR3 DNA is TGCGCCAGCAGCTTGGAACCGACAGGGGTTAGTGGTGGCTACACCTTC.

The V call is TRBV20-1, the J call TRBJ1-6; TRBD1 might be the D (6 bases). V shed 6 bases and J shed 2 bases, with 14 bases lying between them. The CDR3 runs 15 residues. CDR1 DFQATT and CDR2 SNEGSKA come from the germline V gene (reference sequence). The CDR3 reads CSAPGADTYNSPLHF. The CDR3 bases are TGCAGTGCCCCGGGGGCAGACACCTATAATTCACCCCTCCACTTT.

CDR3 sequence: CASSIFNYGYTF. CDR3 DNA sequence: TGTGCCAGTAGTATCTTTAACTATGGCTACACCTTC. The chain links TRBV19 to TRBJ1-2; D remains unclear. Germline CDR1 reads LNHDA; CDR2 reads SQIVND (reference sequence). Trimming pared 3 bases from V and 1 base from J, leaving 3 bases between. CDR3 length: 12 residues.

This clonotype was picked up many times. J is TRBJ2-2 and V is TRBV5-1, with D hard to call. Germline loops: CDR1 SGHRS, CDR2 YFSETQ. The CDR3 contains 12 residues. V lost 0 bases, J lost 7 bases, and 4 bases lay in between. CDR3 sequence reads: CASSLEIGELFF. In DNA, the CDR3 is TGCGCCAGCAGCTTGGAGATCGGGGAGCTGTTTTTT.

The chain recombines TRBV30 with TRBJ2-1; TRBD1 agrees at 9 bases. CDR3 size: 13 residues. V gave up 6 bases and J gave up 8 bases; unmatched junction bases: 8. CDR1 is GTSNPN and CDR2 is SVGIG in the germline V gene (reference sequence). The CDR3 region is CACPGTGIYEQFF. CDR3 DNA: TGTGCCTGCCCCGGGACAGGGATCTATGAGCAGTTCTTC.

This clonotype appeared many times. This could be a read error, since a much larger clone is one nucleotide away. The V call is TRBV20-1, the J call TRBJ2-5, with D tentatively TRBD2 (6 bases). The V and J ends lost 2 bases and 4 bases respectively, with 20 bases between them. The CDR3 consists of 16 residues. Germline CDR1 DFQATT, CDR2 SNEGSKA (reference sequence). As DNA, the CDR3 is TGCAGTGCTAGAAAAGAGGCGGGGTGCCCCGGAGAGACCCAGTACTTC. Protein product: CSARKEAGCPGETQYF.

This clonotype appeared a few times. The chain combines TRBV7-3 with TRBJ2-1; 9 nucleotides line up with TRBD1. The germline gives CDR1 SGHTA, CDR2 FQGTGA. The CDR3 length is 13 residues. The ends lost 5 bases at V and 10 bases at J; junction bases unmatched: 6. The CDR3 DNA reads TGTGCCAGCAGCAACCGACAGGGGGGAGAGCAGTTCTTC. Amino acid sequence: CASSNRQGGEQFF.

The gene calls are TRBV21-1 and TRBJ2-2. TRBV21-1 has pseudogene status. The CDR3 consists of 16 residues. The DNA for the CDR3 is TGTGCCAGCAGCAAAGGATGGCGGCCGAACACCGGGGAGCTGTTTTTT. Amino acid sequence: CASSKGWRPNTGELFF.

This clonotype was seen repeatedly, ten times or more. This chain uses TRBV20-1 with TRBJ2-3; 9 positions agree with TRBD2. Per the germline V gene, CDR1 is DFQATT and CDR2 is SNEGSKA (reference sequence). V lost 3 bases to trimming and J lost 4 bases; unmatched junction nucleotides: 11. CDR3 size: 16 residues. The CDR3 loop reads CSASGSAGGRPDTQYF. CDR3 DNA sequence: TGCAGTGCTAGCGGTTCGGCGGGGGGGCGCCCAGATACGCAGTATTTT.

This chain links TRBV27 with TRBJ2-3, with 10 bases fitting TRBD1. Germline CDR1 and CDR2: MNHEY and SMNVEV (reference sequence). This CDR3 contains 15 residues. V lost 2 bases and J lost 2; bases outside the gene matches: 1. Here the CDR3 DNA reads TGTGCCAGCAGTTTAAGACAGGGGGCCACAGATACGCAGTATTTT. Protein: CASSLRQGATDTQYF.

This clonotype occurred many times. The J gene is TRBJ2-5, the V gene TRBV12-3 or TRBV12-4; 7 bases match TRBD1. Trimming at V came to 2 bases and at J to 4 bases, leaving 4 bases not matched to a gene. The CDR3 length is 14 residues. This CDR3 reads CASSLRGLGETQYF. CDR3 coding DNA: TGTGCCAGCAGTTTAAGGGGGCTTGGAGAGACCCAGTACTTC.

The chain is built from TRBV12-3 or TRBV12-4 and TRBJ1-1, with 10 positions matching TRBD1. This CDR3 is 13 amino acids long. V shed 5 bases and J 11 bases; nucleotides not matched to a gene: 8. CDR3 DNA sequence: TGTGCCAGCAGTCTGGAGACAGGGGGCCAGGCTTTCTTT. This gives the protein CASSLETGGQAFF.

This chain connects TRBV7-2 to TRBJ2-7, with D unclear. Trimming stripped 5 bases from V and 4 bases from J, with 12 bases between. The CDR3 has 13 amino acids. Germline V gene sequence: CDR1 SGHTA, CDR2 FQGNSA. CDR3 region: CASSPQPKYEQYF. CDR3 sequence (DNA): TGTGCCAGCAGCCCCCAGCCCAAGTACGAGCAGTACTTC. Full variable domain (remainder filled in from reference TRBV7-2 and TRBJ2-7): GAGVSQSPSNKVTEKGKDVELRCDPISGHTALYWYRQSLGQGLEFLIYFQGNSAPDKSGLPSDRFSAERTGGSVSTLTIQRTQQEDSAVYLCASSPQPKYEQYFGPGTRLTVT.

J is TRBJ2-3 and V is TRBV7-9; the D is unclear. Germline values: CDR1 SEHNR, CDR2 FQNEAQ (reference sequence). The CDR3 runs 11 residues. Trimming cost V 1 base and J 11 bases, with 7 bases left between them. The CDR3 region is CASSLGMLQYF. DNA for the CDR3: TGTGCCAGCAGCTTAGGAATGTTGCAGTATTTT. The full variable domain, in which reference TRBV7-9 and TRBJ2-3 provide the parts outside the CDR3, is DTGVSQNPRHKITKRGQNVTFRCDPISEHNRLYWYRQTLGQGPEFLTYFQNEAQLEKSRLLSDRFSAERPKGSFSTLEIQRTEQGDSAMYLCASSLGMLQYFGPGTRLTVL.

The gene calls are TRBV5-4 and TRBJ2-2; no clear D. Germline V gene data show CDR1 as SGHNT and CDR2 as YYREEE (reference sequence). V was pared by 3 bases and J by 7 bases, with 16 bases between. The CDR3 loop spans 15 amino acids. CDR3 in DNA: TGTGCCAGCAGCTCACCGGCCCGTCCCGGCGGGGAGCTGTTTTTT. Translation: CASSSPARPGGELFF. The variable domain in full, completed from reference TRBV5-4 and TRBJ2-2, reads ETGVTQSPTHLIKTRGQQVTLRCSSQSGHNTVSWYQQALGQGPQFIFQYYREEENGRGNFPPRFSGLQFPNYSSELNVNALELDDSALYLCASSSPARPGGELFFGEGSRLTVL.

Ten or more counts support this clonotype. This chain uses TRBV5-5 with TRBJ1-5; D is ambiguous. The CDR3 has 14 residues. Germline CDR1 is SGHKS and CDR2 is YYEKEE (reference sequence). The germline V and J ends were trimmed by 0 bases and 5 bases, with 9 bases remaining between them. CDR3 nucleotide sequence: TGTGCCAGCAGCTTGGCCTCTGGGGATCAGCCCCAGCATTTT. This translates into CASSLASGDQPQHF.

This clonotype showed up just a few times. The chain carries TRBV7-9 and TRBJ1-5; 12 bases agree with TRBD1. The CDR3 runs to 17 residues. V shed 4 bases and J 3 bases; nucleotides not matched to a gene: 7. Germline V lookup: CDR1 SEHNR, CDR2 FQNEAQ (reference sequence). The CDR3 is CASSSEGTGGFNQPQHF. CDR3 sequence (DNA): TGTGCCAGCAGCTCCGAGGGGACAGGGGGCTTCAATCAGCCCCAGCATTTT.